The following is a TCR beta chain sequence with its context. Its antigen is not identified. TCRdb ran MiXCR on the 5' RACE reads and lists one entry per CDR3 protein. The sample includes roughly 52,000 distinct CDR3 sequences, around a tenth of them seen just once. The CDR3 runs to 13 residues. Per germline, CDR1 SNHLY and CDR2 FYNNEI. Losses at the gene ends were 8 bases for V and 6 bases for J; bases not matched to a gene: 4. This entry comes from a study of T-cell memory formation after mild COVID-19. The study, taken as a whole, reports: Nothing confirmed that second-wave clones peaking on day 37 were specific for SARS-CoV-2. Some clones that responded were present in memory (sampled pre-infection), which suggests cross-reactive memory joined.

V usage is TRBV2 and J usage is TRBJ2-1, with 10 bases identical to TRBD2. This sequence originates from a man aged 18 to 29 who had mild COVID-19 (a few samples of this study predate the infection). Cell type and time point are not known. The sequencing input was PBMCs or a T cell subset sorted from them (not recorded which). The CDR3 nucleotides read TGTGCCAGCGGAAGCGGGGGGGGCAATGAGCAGTTCTTC. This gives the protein CASGSGGGNEQFF.